This T cell receptor (beta chain) was captured in a study of T cell repertoires in cytomegalovirus infection (dated by TCRdb to the late 2010s). General notes on the study: The HLA type of each donor mattered for the analysis, because public TCR beta signatures pointed to carriage of CMV infection along with the matching HLA type.

Results the study describes overall, beyond this receptor: Carriers of CMV infection plus the relevant HLA type were discriminated by the cumulative frequency of public TCR beta family members in the study cohort and in an independent roughly 320-donor cohort. The ex vivo response was dominated by HLA-C-restricted CMV-specific TCR beta clonotypes, which also provided the single most frequent clonotype in two of eight donors.

Sequenced on an Illumina HiSeq 1500. The public reads were quality trimmed at Q25 with fastp and then assembled into clones with MiXCR by TCRdb, keeping productive beta chains. Every distinct CDR3 protein forms one entry, paired with its most common genes and DNA. This sample comprises roughly 230,000 distinct CDR3 sequences, roughly 20% of them detected only once. Together, the top ten hold about 20% of the sample. The CDR3, cysteine through phenylalanine, is 15 amino acids long. Only CDR3 DNA remains: 45 bases, in frame from the first base. Looking up the germline V gene yields CDR1 SNHLY and CDR2 FYNNEI. V has 5 bases trimmed and J has 1 base trimmed; junction bases matching no gene number 7. To note about this clonotype: No antigen is known for it. No quality values exist for individual bases; no much larger clone is one base distant.

The origin of this receptor is a human donor in good health (CMV status not recorded). Some clones in this sample may be carry-over from other donors' samples. Sample: CD8+ T cells from PBMCs. The V and J genes are TRBV2 and TRBJ2-7, with 8 junctional bases fitting TRBD2. The CDR3 sequence is CASSPAGGRSYEQYF. The nucleotide sequence is given as TGTGCCAGCAGTCCCGCGGGGGGCCGATCCTACGAGCAGTACTTC.